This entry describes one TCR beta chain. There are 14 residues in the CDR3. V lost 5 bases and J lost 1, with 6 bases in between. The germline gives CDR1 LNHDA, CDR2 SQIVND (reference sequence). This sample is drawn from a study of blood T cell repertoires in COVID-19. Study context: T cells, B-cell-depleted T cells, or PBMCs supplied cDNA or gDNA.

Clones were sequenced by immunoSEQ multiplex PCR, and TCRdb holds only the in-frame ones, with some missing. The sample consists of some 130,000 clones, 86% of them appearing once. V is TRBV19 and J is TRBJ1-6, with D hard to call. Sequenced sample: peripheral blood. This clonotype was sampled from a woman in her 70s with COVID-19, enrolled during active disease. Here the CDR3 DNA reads TGTGCCAGTAGTGCTAGTTCCTATAATTCACCCCTCCACTTT. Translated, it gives CASSASSYNSPLHF.